The 19 T cell receptor beta chains listed next were all sequenced from one sample in a study of blood T cell repertoires in COVID-19. Using immunoSEQ multiplex PCR, the repertoire was profiled, and TCRdb retains in-frame clones only, with some absent. This table holds about 170,000 clones, roughly 81% found once. Input material: peripheral blood. Receptor source: a woman aged 80 or over with COVID-19, enrolled during active disease.

The chain links TRBV19 to TRBJ2-7; TRBD2 agrees at 13 bases. The CDR3 runs to 19 residues. The V gene's germline CDR1 is LNHDA and CDR2 SQIVND (reference sequence). Trimming at V came to 5 bases and at J to 5 bases, leaving 18 bases not matched to a gene. The CDR3 DNA sequence: TGTGCCAGTAGTCTGACCGGGACTAGCGGGATCAAATTCTACGACGAGCAGTACTTC. The encoded protein is CASSLTGTSGIKFYDEQYF. Full variable domain (remainder filled in from reference TRBV19 and TRBJ2-7): DGGITQSPKYLFRKEGQNVTLSCEQNLNHDAMYWYRQDPGQGLRLIYYSQIVNDFQKGDIAEGYSVSREKKESFPLTVTSAQKNPTAFYLCASSLTGTSGIKFYDEQYFGPGTRLTVT.

The V and J genes are TRBV4-1 and TRBJ2-3; 7 positions agree with TRBD1. The V gene end was trimmed by 1 base and the J gene end by 3 bases; junction bases not matched to a gene: 4. From germline, CDR1 is MGHRA and CDR2 YSYEKL. This CDR3 is 15 amino acids long. The CDR3 DNA sequence: TGCGCCAGCAGCCAAGCCAGCAGGGGGACAGATACGCAGTATTTT. Translation: CASSQASRGTDTQYF.

This clone occurred once. As DNA, the CDR3 is TGTGCCAGCAGCGACTTAGCGGGAGGGACAACAGATACGCAGTATTTT. It is translated as CASSDLAGGTTDTQYF. The rearrangement links TRBV9 to TRBJ2-3; the match to TRBD2 covers 11 bases. The CDR3 sequence is 16 residues long. The junction had 6 bases not matched to a gene; V was cut back by 3 bases and J by 3 bases. Germline assignment: CDR1 SGDLS and CDR2 YYNGEE.

The chain employs TRBV7-8 and TRBJ1-6, with 10 nucleotides matching TRBD1. CDR3 length: 18 amino acids. The trim removed 3 bases at V and 0 bases at J, leaving 5 bases unmatched. CDR1 is SGHVS, CDR2 FQNEAQ, per germline. The CDR3 DNA is TGTGCCAGCAGCTTCGGACAGGGGGATTACTCCTATAATTCACCCCTCCACTTT. This translates into CASSFGQGDYSYNSPLHF.

J is TRBJ1-2 and V is TRBV5-3; weak D call: TRBD1 (5 bases). TRBV5-3 falls under the ORF class, with uncertain function. V was cut by 2 bases and J by 1 base, with 18 bases left in between. This CDR3 spans 17 amino acids. The CDR3 protein is CARSLMPGRRFNYGYTF. CDR3 DNA sequence: TGTGCCAGAAGCTTAATGCCAGGGCGACGATTTAACTATGGCTACACCTTC.

The J gene is TRBJ1-2, the V gene TRBV12-3 or TRBV12-4; D is undetermined. Trimming took off 5 bases at V and 2 bases at J, with 9 bases between the two ends. The CDR3 sequence is 13 residues long. CDR3 amino acids: CASSSNGNYGYTF. The CDR3 DNA reads as TGTGCCAGCAGTAGTAACGGGAACTATGGCTACACCTTC.

The gene calls are TRBV6-5 and TRBJ2-5, with D tentatively TRBD1 (6 bases). Germline V gene lookup returns CDR1 MNHEY and CDR2 SVGAGI. The CDR3 length is 14 residues. V was pared by 6 bases and J by 4 bases, with 15 bases between. The CDR3 DNA follows: TGTGCCAGCAGATCACAGGGAAGGGGAGAGACCCAGTACTTC. It codes for CASRSQGRGETQYF.

The rearrangement uses TRBV7-2 and TRBJ2-7; D gene unclear. This CDR3 is 14 amino acids long. Germline loops: CDR1 SGHTA, CDR2 FQGNSA. With 1 base removed from V and 0 bases from J, the gap between germline ends came to 7 bases. This CDR3 reads CASSLVADSYEQYF. For the CDR3, the DNA is TGTGCCAGCAGCTTAGTTGCGGACTCCTACGAGCAGTACTTC.

This clone was seen only a few times. The chain uses TRBV7-3 and TRBJ1-1; the D gene is possibly TRBD1 (6 bases). The germline V gene encodes CDR1 SGHTA and CDR2 FQGTGA. The CDR3 sequence is 14 residues long. Trimming took 4 bases from V and 1 from J, leaving 10 bases between them. The CDR3 loop reads CASSSQGSNTEAFF. The CDR3 coding sequence is TGTGCCAGCAGCTCACAGGGTTCGAACACTGAAGCTTTCTTT.

The chain joins TRBV28 to TRBJ2-7; 14 bases agree with TRBD2. The CDR3 is made up of 20 amino acids. V dropped 7 bases and J dropped 7; count of bases not matched to a gene: 24. CDR1 MDHEN and CDR2 SYDVKM come from the germline V gene. In nucleotides, the CDR3 is TGTGCCAGCATTCCTACGGGACCGCTCGGGACTAGCGGGAGCCATGGTGAGCAGTACTTC. It translates to CASIPTGPLGTSGSHGEQYF.

The genes are TRBV7-3 and TRBJ1-1; no clear D. V was pared by 5 bases and J by 3 bases, with 10 bases between. The CDR3 is made up of 13 amino acids. CDR1 SGHTA and CDR2 FQGTGA come from the germline V gene. The CDR3 region has the DNA TGTGCCAGCAGCCAACTAGGGTACACTGAAGCTTTCTTT. Translated, it gives CASSQLGYTEAFF.

The chain recombines TRBV5-1 with TRBJ1-5, with D tentatively TRBD1 (5 bases). This CDR3 has 16 amino acids. V lost 0 bases and J 0 bases, leaving 10 bases between the germline ends. CDR1 and CDR2 (germline): SGHRS, YFSETQ. In DNA, the CDR3 is TGCGCCAGCAGCTTGGGGGGCGGTAGTAGCAATCAGCCCCAGCATTTT. Protein: CASSLGGGSSNQPQHF.

CDR3 loop: CASPRTVNTEAFF. The CDR3 DNA follows: TGCGCCAGCCCTCGGACAGTGAACACTGAAGCTTTCTTT. This rearrangement joins TRBV5-1 to TRBJ1-1; weak D call: TRBD1 (6 bases). Trimming took 7 bases from V and 0 from J, leaving 10 bases between them. Germline lookup yields CDR1 SGHRS and CDR2 YFSETQ. This CDR3 is built from 13 residues.

The gene calls are TRBV19 and TRBJ1-1; D gene uncertain. Germline V gene lookup returns CDR1 LNHDA and CDR2 SQIVND (reference sequence). The CDR3 has 12 residues. The V end was cut by 3 bases, the J end by 10 bases, with 12 bases between. For the CDR3, the DNA is TGTGCCAGTAGTATGCGGGAAATGGGAGCTTTCTTT. This encodes CASSMREMGAFF.

This sequence joins TRBV27 and TRBJ2-3, with 14 bases identical to TRBD2. CDR3 length equals 18 residues. CDR1 is MNHEY, CDR2 SMNVEV, per germline (reference sequence). V was pared by 5 bases and J by 4 bases, with 11 bases of the junction left unmatched. CDR3 DNA sequence: TGTGCCAGCAGTCCACAATACCCGACTAGCGGGGGGGCAGATACGCAGTATTTT. This gives the protein CASSPQYPTSGGADTQYF.

The chain carries TRBV5-6 and TRBJ1-1; D perhaps matches TRBD1 (5 bases). The CDR3 sequence is 14 residues long. Germline V gene data show CDR1 as SGHDT and CDR2 as YYEEEE. V was pared by 1 base and J by 5 bases, with 12 bases between. CDR3 protein: CASSLFWGDTEAFF. Here the CDR3 DNA reads TGTGCCAGCAGCTTGTTCTGGGGGGATACTGAAGCTTTCTTT. Supplemented by reference TRBV5-6 and TRBJ1-1, the full variable domain reads DAGVTQSPTHLIKTRGQQVTLRCSPKSGHDTVSWYQQALGQGPQFIFQYYEEEERQRGNFPDRFSGHQFPNYSSELNVNALLLGDSALYLCASSLFWGDTEAFFGQGTRLTVV.

The rearrangement uses TRBV21-1 and TRBJ2-7; the table assigns TRBD1, which was not confirmed against the DNA. TRBV21-1 is listed as a pseudogene. This CDR3 contains 16 residues. In DNA form, the CDR3 reads TGTGCCAGCAGCAGGGAGACGCGGGACAGTCCCTACGAGCAGTACTTC. It encodes CASSRETRDSPYEQYF.

The rearrangement joins TRBV18 to TRBJ2-7; D perhaps matches TRBD2 (6 bases). Germline loops: CDR1 KGHSH, CDR2 LQKENI. Deletions cut 2 bases from V and 5 bases from J, with 7 bases between. The CDR3 has 12 amino acids. This CDR3 reads CASSPGGDEQYF. The CDR3 nucleotides read TGTGCCAGCTCACCAGGCGGGGACGAGCAGTACTTC.

J is TRBJ2-7 and V is TRBV27; TRBD2 agrees at 14 bases. In germline, CDR1 is MNHEY, CDR2 SMNVEV (reference sequence). The CDR3 covers 15 residues. Trimming removed 7 bases from V and 4 bases from J; junction bases left unmatched: 6. The DNA of the CDR3 is TGTGCCAGCACCCCCGGGACTAGCGGGAGTTACGAGCAGTACTTC. It yields the protein CASTPGTSGSYEQYF.